This entry features one T cell receptor beta chain sequence. V trimming: 2 bases; J trimming: 7 bases; junction bases outside the gene matches: 10. Germline values: CDR1 SEHNR, CDR2 FQNEAQ (reference sequence). CDR3 size: 16 residues. The sample comes from a study of T cell responses to AZD1222 COVID-19 vaccine. Second doses that came at about 4 or about 12 weeks were put together. TCRdb's table, derived via immunoSEQ multiplex PCR, lists solely in-frame clones and lacks some. The sample carries roughly 150,000 clones, approximately 90% recorded once. The source was peripheral blood, collected 28 days after the second AZD1222 dose. This chain uses TRBV7-9 with TRBJ2-2; 7 bases agree with TRBD2. The sequence was collected from an adult who received the AZD1222 COVID-19 vaccine. The CDR3 loop is CASSLPLRGENGELFF. The CDR3 coding sequence is TGTGCCAGCAGCTTACCCCTCCGGGGGGAAAACGGGGAGCTGTTTTTT.